This entry features one TCR beta chain sequence. Its specificity is unknown. This record comes from a study of cytomegalovirus exposure and HLA in healthy donors. Regarding the study as a whole: Segments of the TCR beta V type were, in most cases, productive about 90% or about 30% of the time in an earlier analysis.

The CDR3 extends over 14 amino acids. In germline, CDR1 is MNHEY, CDR2 SVGAGI. The germline V and J ends were trimmed by 6 bases and 0 bases, with 12 bases remaining between them. The study ran its PCR with 60 Vbeta and 13 Jbeta primers. TCRdb keeps only in-frame clones here, not all; method: immunoSEQ multiplex PCR. The table includes 150,000 to 200,000 clones, around 75% detected once. The rearrangement links TRBV6-5 to TRBJ2-7; D possibly corresponds to TRBD2 (5 bases). The origin of this receptor is a female donor in good health and CMV-seronegative. Source material: PBMCs. CDR3 nucleotides: TGTGCCAGCAGCCCCACGGGGAGCTCCTACGAGCAGTACTTC. Translating it yields CASSPTGSSYEQYF.